Listed below are T cell receptor beta chains from one sample, sequenced in a study of blood T cell repertoires in COVID-19. This table comes from immunoSEQ multiplex PCR, and its TCRdb copy is limited to in-frame clones, with some not included. The repertoire includes 90,000 to 100,000 clones, around nine tenths of them detected once, and approximately 15% sits in the top ten. The sequenced material came from peripheral blood. These receptors were collected from a human donor in a cohort sampled during active COVID-19. Both conserved end residues are trimmed from each CDR3. A D gene is named only where the DNA matches it firmly. Clone size is not always given. Where it is, it says once, few, many or a class for expanded clones.

>.|TRBV29-1|TRBJ1-1|.
SVLGAAGGFLAF
>TRBD2|TRBV10-3|TRBJ2-3|.
AIRGTSGSDTQY
>.|TRBV5-1|TRBJ2-1|few
ASSSRDRGPGTSGLSSYNEQF
>TRBD2|TRBV19|TRBJ2-1|.
AGKSLAGGHFSSYNEQF
>TRBD1|TRBV5-1|TRBJ2-7|.
ASSLTGGDNEQY
>TRBD2|TRBV18|TRBJ2-1|.
ASSPPVAGGFNEQF
>.|TRBV20-1|TRBJ2-1|once
SASTPGQVWDEQF
>.|TRBV9|TRBJ2-1|.
ASSPPLAREQF
>TRBD2|TRBV19|TRBJ2-3|.
ASSMGLAGGADTQY
>TRBD2|TRBV18|TRBJ2-1|.
ASSPGLAGQSSYNEQF
>.|TRBV7-2|TRBJ1-5|.
ASSLVGAYSNQPQH